What follows is one T cell receptor beta chain and its context. The sample comes from a study of blood T cell repertoires in COVID-19. Across the study: PBMCs, B-cell-depleted T cells, or T cells provided the cDNA or gDNA that made up the material.

Authors' processing steps: Reference gene primer amplification gave nucleated cell count estimates. Produced via immunoSEQ multiplex PCR; TCRdb's table is partial and in-frame only. The DNA gave D and trimming, while V, J and clone size come from that table. The sample has around 250,000 clones, 86% seen once. Per the germline V gene, CDR1 is LNHDA and CDR2 is SQIVND (reference sequence). V lost 6 bases to trimming and J lost 8 bases; unmatched junction nucleotides: 15. This CDR3 has 16 amino acids. Source material: peripheral blood. The source of this sequence is a man older than 75 with acute or convalescent COVID-19. The V call is TRBV19, the J call TRBJ2-1, with 8 bases aligning to TRBD2. The CDR3 protein is CASRASLGLAVDEQFF. CDR3 sequence (DNA): TGTGCCAGTAGGGCTTCTCTAGGACTAGCTGTCGATGAGCAGTTCTTC. Full variable domain (missing parts from reference TRBV19 and TRBJ2-1): DGGITQSPKYLFRKEGQNVTLSCEQNLNHDAMYWYRQDPGQGLRLIYYSQIVNDFQKGDIAEGYSVSREKKESFPLTVTSAQKNPTAFYLCASRASLGLAVDEQFFGPGTRLTVL.